The rows below give T cell receptor beta chains drawn from one sample of a study of blood T cell repertoires in COVID-19. The repertoire was sequenced with immunoSEQ multiplex PCR; TCRdb's copy has only in-frame clones and lacks some. The repertoire consists of roughly 430,000 clones, with over 75% occurring once and the leading ten covering roughly 2%. Sequencing used PBMCs or T cells enriched from blood (not recorded which). The source is a woman in her thirties or forties with acute COVID-19. CDR3s include the opening cysteine and the closing phenylalanine or tryptophan. D genes are given only for firm matches. The size of a clone is reported for some rows only, either as once, few or many, or as a class for expanded clones.

d_call,cdr3_length,v_call,j_call,clone_size,cdr3_aa,cdr3_nt
-,16,TRBV27,TRBJ1-2,-,CASSLSRRAPEGGYTF,TGTGCCAGCAGTTTATCTCGGAGGGCCCCCGAGGGAGGCTACACCTTC
TRBD1,14,TRBV5-6,TRBJ2-5,-,CASSPQGGGETQYF,TGTGCCAGCAGCCCTCAAGGGGGCGGGGAGACCCAGTACTTC
-,15,TRBV4-1,TRBJ1-3,-,CASSQETAVGNTIYF,TGCGCCAGCAGCCAAGAAACGGCGGTTGGGAACACCATATATTTT
-,12,TRBV2,TRBJ1-5,-,CASSVTGQPQHF,TGTGCCAGCAGTGTTACAGGGCAGCCCCAGCATTTT
TRBD1,17,TRBV12-5,TRBJ1-1,-,CASGLVLGQGDTTEAFF,TGTGCTAGTGGTTTGGTACTAGGACAGGGGGACACCACTGAAGCTTTCTTT
TRBD2,16,TRBV3-1/TRBV3-2,TRBJ2-3,once,CASSQELAGSTDTQYF,TGTGCCAGCAGCCAAGAACTAGCGGGGTCTACAGATACGCAGTATTTT
TRBD2,14,TRBV19,TRBJ2-1,-,CASSITGGRSEQFF,TGTGCCAGTAGTATCACGGGGGGGCGTAGTGAGCAGTTCTTC
TRBD1,14,TRBV5-1,TRBJ1-1,-,CASRPGTGDTEAFF,TGCGCCAGCAGACCTGGGACAGGGGATACTGAAGCTTTCTTT
-,15,TRBV27,TRBJ1-2,-,CASSFMGRVAYGYTF,TGTGCCAGCAGTTTTATGGGCAGGGTTGCCTATGGCTACACCTTC
TRBD1,15,TRBV10-3,TRBJ1-2,-,CAISEGAGGSYGYTF,TGTGCCATCAGTGAGGGTGCAGGGGGCAGTTATGGCTACACCTTC
-,13,TRBV5-1,TRBJ1-1,-,CASSLGRNTEAFF,TGCGCCAGCAGCTTGGGTAGGAACACTGAAGCTTTCTTT
TRBD1,15,TRBV6-6,TRBJ2-1,-,CASITPGQGNNEQFF,TGTGCCAGCATCACCCCGGGACAGGGGAACAATGAGCAGTTCTTC
-,14,TRBV6-1,TRBJ1-2,-,CASSELAENYGYTF,TGTGCCAGCAGTGAACTGGCGGAGAACTATGGCTACACCTTC
TRBD1,13,TRBV10-3,TRBJ1-2,-,CAISESGGDGYTF,TGTGCCATCAGTGAGTCAGGGGGCGATGGCTACACCTTC
-,15,TRBV7-8,TRBJ1-2,once,CASSPEGGKRVGYTF,TGTGCCAGCAGCCCTGAGGGGGGGAAAAGGGTTGGCTACACCTTC
-,10,TRBV24-1,TRBJ1-2,-,CATTGGGYTF,TGTGCCACCACGGGGGGTGGCTACACCTTC
-,14,TRBV7-2,TRBJ1-1,-,CASSTSRVNTEAFF,TGTGCCAGCAGCACGAGCAGGGTGAACACTGAAGCTTTCTTT
-,13,TRBV30,TRBJ1-1,-,CAWSDRPNTEAFF,TGTGCCTGGAGTGACAGGCCGAACACTGAAGCTTTCTTT
TRBD1,15,TRBV5-5,TRBJ2-5,-,CASSLADRALGTQYF,TGTGCCAGCAGCTTGGCGGACAGGGCCCTAGGTACCCAGTACTTC
-,14,TRBV7-8,TRBJ2-7,-,CASSPKQRSYEQYF,TGTGCCAGCAGCCCCAAGCAACGGTCCTACGAGCAGTACTTC
-,13,TRBV7-9,TRBJ1-2,once,CASSSTGIYGYTF,TGTGCCAGCAGCTCTACAGGAATTTATGGCTACACCTTC
-,15,TRBV10-3,TRBJ1-5,-,CAISDSQGGNQPQHF,TGTGCCATCAGCGACTCTCAAGGGGGCAATCAGCCCCAGCATTTT
-,14,TRBV29-1,TRBJ1-2,-,CSVGSGRTAYGYTF,TGCAGCGTTGGATCGGGGAGAACGGCCTATGGCTACACCTTC
TRBD1,15,TRBV6-5,TRBJ1-6,-,CASTGAYGDRSPLHF,TGTGCCAGCACGGGGGCCTATGGGGACAGATCACCCCTCCACTTT